This T cell receptor beta chain was observed in a study of T-cell memory formation after mild COVID-19. At the level of the study: Each donor largely had its own TCR clusters.

Points on this clonotype: Its antigen is undetermined.

TCRdb ran MiXCR on the 5' RACE reads and lists one entry per CDR3 protein. Among some 100,000 distinct CDR3 sequences listed, around 10% were seen once. CDR3 length equals 15 residues. The germline V and J ends were trimmed by 2 bases and 8 bases, with 15 bases remaining between them. Germline CDR1 reads SEHNR; CDR2 reads FQNEAQ (reference sequence). Study-wide results and limits: Most CD4+ clones that shrank were in CM and EM, while CD8+ ones turned up in EMRA.

The sample was PBMCs or a T cell subset sorted from them (not recorded which). The receptor's source is a man younger than 30 who had mild COVID-19 (a few samples of this study predate the infection). Cell type and time point are not known. The chain combines TRBV7-9 with TRBJ1-4, with D possibly being TRBD1 (5 bases). This chain's CDR3 is CASSLRDGLGEKLFF. CDR3 in DNA: TGTGCCAGCAGCTTACGGGACGGCCTAGGCGAAAAACTGTTTTTT. Supplemented by reference TRBV7-9 and TRBJ1-4, the full variable domain reads DTGVSQNPRHKITKRGQNVTFRCDPISEHNRLYWYRQTLGQGPEFLTYFQNEAQLEKSRLLSDRFSAERPKGSFSTLEIQRTEQGDSAMYLCASSLRDGLGEKLFFGSGTQLSVL.